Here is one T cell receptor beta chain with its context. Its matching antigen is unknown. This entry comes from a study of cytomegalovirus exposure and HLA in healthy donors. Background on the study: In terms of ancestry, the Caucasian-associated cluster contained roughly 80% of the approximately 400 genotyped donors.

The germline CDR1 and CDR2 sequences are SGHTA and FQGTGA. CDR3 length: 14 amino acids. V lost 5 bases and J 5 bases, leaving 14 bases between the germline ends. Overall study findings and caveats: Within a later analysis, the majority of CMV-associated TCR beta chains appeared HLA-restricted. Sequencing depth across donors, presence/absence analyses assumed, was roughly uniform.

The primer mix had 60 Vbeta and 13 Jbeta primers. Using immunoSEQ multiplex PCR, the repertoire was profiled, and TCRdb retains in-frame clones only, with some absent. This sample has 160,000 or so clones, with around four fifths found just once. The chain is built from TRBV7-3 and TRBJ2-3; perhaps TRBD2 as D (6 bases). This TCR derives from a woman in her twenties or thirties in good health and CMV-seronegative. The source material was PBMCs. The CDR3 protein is CASSLGLSGDTQYF. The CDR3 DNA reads TGTGCCAGCAGCCTCGGACTATCCGGAGATACGCAGTATTTT.